This T cell receptor beta chain was found in a study of T cells in Graves' hyperthyroidism and ophthalmopathy. General observations from the study: A median around 6.8 months before onset, the model predicted ophthalmopathy. Blood shared most expanded thyroid clonotypes above 0.001.

Orbital computed tomography, thyroid ultrasound, serum thyroxine and TRAb, and clinical symptoms together informed the diagnoses. A few counts support this clonotype. The antigen remains unidentified. The CDR3 has 12 residues. In germline, CDR1 is GTSNPN, CDR2 SVGIG (reference sequence). V lost 5 bases to trimming and J lost 4 bases; unmatched junction nucleotides: 1. TCR beta CDR3 sequences were amplified from RNA transcripts. Researchers ran a first-round RT-PCR on the TCR CDR3 using the HTBI primer set. TCRdb independently ran MiXCR on the multiplex PCR reads; one entry per CDR3 protein. The table records roughly 49,000 distinct CDR3 sequences, 45% to 65% of them present only once.

This receptor was taken from a man younger than 35 with Graves' hyperthyroidism. The chain employs TRBV30 and TRBJ1-4; TRBD1 matches 7 bases. What was sequenced was peripheral blood or thyroid tissue (not recorded which). CDR3: CAWQGVNEKLFF. The CDR3 DNA is TGTGCCTGGCAGGGGGTTAATGAAAAACTGTTTTTT. The entire variable domain, with the rest obtained from reference TRBV30 and TRBJ1-4, is as follows: SQTIHQWPATLVQPVGSPLSLECTVEGTSNPNLYWYRQAAGRGLQLLFYSVGIGQISSEVPQNLSASRPQDRQFILSSKKLLLSDSGFYLCAWQGVNEKLFFGSGTQLSVL.